The 4 T cell receptor beta chains reported below all come from one sample, sequenced in a study of blood T cell repertoires in COVID-19. The repertoire was sequenced with immunoSEQ multiplex PCR; TCRdb's copy has only in-frame clones and lacks some. The repertoire includes more than 300,000 clones, approximately 90% of them detected once, and 0.8% to 0.9% sits in the top ten. Sequencing was done on a sample of PBMCs or T cells enriched from blood (not recorded which). The source of these receptors is a woman aged 40 to 50 who had been exposed to COVID-19.

This clone has a single count. The chain employs TRBV9 and TRBJ1-1; D not resolved. The V and J ends lost 0 bases and 1 base respectively, with 7 bases between them. Germline CDR1 is SGDLS and CDR2 is YYNGEE. This CDR3 region has 14 residues. In nucleotides, the CDR3 is TGTGCCAGCAGCGTAGATGTCAGGAACACTGAAGCTTTCTTT. It translates to CASSVDVRNTEAFF.

This chain connects TRBV27 to TRBJ1-5; TRBD1 is a possible D gene (6 bases). This CDR3 contains 14 residues. The ends were cut back, 2 bases at V and 4 bases at J, with 9 bases in the middle. Germline V gene sequence: CDR1 MNHEY, CDR2 SMNVEV (reference sequence). The CDR3 bases are TGTGCCAGCAGTTTAACCGACAGGAATCAGCCCCAGCATTTT. It codes for CASSLTDRNQPQHF.

The rearrangement links TRBV2 to TRBJ2-5, with 10 bases identical to TRBD2. The CDR3 spans 19 residues. V trimming: 1 base; J trimming: 5 bases; junction bases outside the gene matches: 16. From germline, CDR1 is SNHLY and CDR2 FYNNEI. CDR3 bases: TGTGCCAGCAGTGAAGTGATGGGGCTAGCGGGGGCCCCGGGGGAGACCCAGTACTTC. Translation gives CASSEVMGLAGAPGETQYF.

This clone was detected a few times. The chain uses TRBV30 and TRBJ2-7; 9 bases map to TRBD1. Germline V CDR1 and CDR2: GTSNPN, SVGIG (reference sequence). The CDR3 is made up of 12 amino acids. Trimming removed 7 bases from V and 8 bases from J; junction bases left unmatched: 9. The CDR3 loop is CAFRDRDTKQYF. In DNA, the CDR3 is TGTGCCTTCCGGGACAGGGATACGAAGCAGTACTTC.